A selection of T cell receptor beta chains follows, all from one sample in a study of response to subunit inactivated influenza vaccine. TCRdb reanalysed the RT-PCR reads using MiXCR and keeps one entry per CDR3 protein. The sample consists of under 800,000 distinct CDR3 sequences, about 14% of them appearing once. Sequenced here: PBMCs from blood, sampled 14 to 15 days before vaccination. These receptors were collected from a man between 50 and 59 years old who received an inactivated influenza vaccine. Each CDR3 is given with its conserved first and last residue. Each record gives: D gene, CDR3 length, J gene, V gene, clone size, CDR3 protein, CDR3 DNA. D genes are given only for firm matches. Clone size is shown for a subset of rows, as once, few, many or a class of expanded clone.

.,11,TRBJ2-1,TRBV3-1,many,CASSQDSEQFF,TGTGCCAGCAGCCAGGACAGTGAGCAGTTCTTC
.,14,TRBJ2-5,TRBV29-1,.,CSVVAGGDQETQYF,TGCAGCGTTGTTGCAGGGGGGGACCAAGAGACCCAGTACTTC
TRBD2,15,TRBJ2-1,TRBV3-1,many,CASSDTGGPYNEQFF,TGTGCCAGCAGTGATACGGGGGGTCCATACAATGAGCAGTTCTTC
TRBD1,15,TRBJ2-7,TRBV5-1,.,CASSSSGTATYEQYF,TGCGCCAGCAGCTCTTCAGGGACAGCCACCTACGAGCAGTACTTC
TRBD1,19,TRBJ1-2,TRBV6-8,.,CASSYSGDTGQANRGGYTF,TGTGCCAGCAGTTACTCGGGTGATACCGGACAGGCTAACCGCGGGGGCTACACCTTC
.,15,TRBJ1-2,TRBV4-2,few,CASSQDPAKSYGYTF,TGTGCCAGCAGCCAAGATCCGGCAAAAAGCTATGGCTACACCTTC
.,15,TRBJ1-6,TRBV6-2/TRBV6-3,.,CASSYLGFADSPLHF,TGTGCCAGCAGTTACTTGGGTTTTGCGGATTCACCCCTCCACTTT
TRBD1,14,TRBJ2-1,TRBV12-3/TRBV12-4,few,CASSNQGANNEQFF,TGTGCCAGCAGCAACCAGGGGGCCAACAATGAGCAGTTCTTC
.,15,TRBJ2-7,TRBV20-1,few,CSANGPGLLAYEQYF,TGCAGTGCTAACGGACCGGGACTCCTAGCCTACGAGCAGTACTTC
.,16,TRBJ2-3,TRBV7-2,many,CASSLLTGRGSDTQYF,TGTGCCAGCAGCTTGCTGACGGGGAGGGGGTCGGATACGCAGTATTTT
.,15,TRBJ2-3,TRBV28,.,CASSPLTPAADTQYF,TGTGCCAGCAGCCCACTGACCCCGGCGGCAGATACGCAGTATTTT
TRBD2,16,TRBJ2-5,TRBV29-1,.,CSVVPGLAGGGETQYF,TGCAGCGTCGTCCCGGGACTAGCGGGAGGAGGCGAGACCCAGTACTTC
.,12,TRBJ1-1,TRBV7-9,.,CASSTDRHEAFF,TGTGCCAGCAGCACCGACCGTCACGAGGCTTTCTTT
.,11,TRBJ2-3,TRBV29-1,many,CSGSGGVTQYF,TGCAGCGGCTCCGGGGGCGTTACGCAGTATTTT